The T cell receptor (beta chain) under discussion was sequenced for a study of T cells expressing NK-cell markers. The overall study: It was from sorted CD3+CD56+NKG2C+, CD3+CD56+NKG2C- and CD3+CD56-NKG2C+ T cells that TCR beta repertoires came. Among the eight sequenced donors, seven tested HCMV-seropositive and one tested seronegative.

TCRdb reprocessed the 5' RACE reads and reports one entry per CDR3 protein, with no DNA. The listing records some 600,000 distinct CDR3 sequences. General study points: The CD3+CD56-NKG2C+ fraction was also led by these clonotypes in a handful of donors. The share of CD8+ T cells held by dominant NKG2C+ clonotypes was about 1.0-7.5% in several donors.

Germline V gives CDR1 DFQATT, CDR2 SNEGSKA (reference sequence). The CDR3 is 13 amino acids. On this clonotype: Its antigen is as yet unknown.

The chain carries TRBV20-1 and TRBJ1-1. This sequence originates from a man between 18 and 29 years old in good health. The sample was blood T cells: a sorted CD56 or NKG2C T cell subset, CD4+ or CD8+ T cells, or bulk PBMC T cells (not recorded which). The CDR3 here is CSARPSQRTEAFF.